This TCR beta chain was profiled in a study of T cell repertoires in cytomegalovirus infection. TCRdb re-derived calls from the reads in MiXCR, one entry per CDR3 protein. The sample yields 200,000 to 300,000 distinct CDR3 sequences, approximately 9.2% seen once. The germline V and J ends were trimmed by 0 bases and 5 bases, with 8 bases remaining between them. CDR3 length: 14 residues. Germline V lookup: CDR1 MNHEY, CDR2 SVGAGI. This clonotype occurred many times. The sequencing sample was made of PBMCs. The receptor's source is a human donor in good health (CMV status not recorded). Some clones in this sample may be carry-over from other donors' samples. The rearrangement joins TRBV6-5 to TRBJ2-4; TRBD2 might be the D (5 bases). The CDR3 DNA reads as TGTGCCAGCAGTTACTCGGCACTAGAAAACATTCAGTACTTC. Its protein product is CASSYSALENIQYF.